This T cell receptor (beta chain) was observed in a study of vaccination and CD4 T cells after COVID-19. Across the whole study: A CEFX pool, an HIV-1 Nef pool, or no peptide went to control cultures.

Treatment here: roughly 11-day PBMC culture with coronavirus spike peptide pools or control peptides (ViraFEST assay). The Oncomine TCR Beta short-read assay sequenced DNA from cultured CD4+ T cells. Each CDR3 protein is one row after TCRdb ran MiXCR on the PCR reads. The data hold about 13,000 distinct CDR3 sequences, with 74% observed a single time. Trimming took off 5 bases at V and 0 bases at J, with 26 bases between the two ends. The CDR3 consists of 19 residues. Germline CDR1 is MNHEY and CDR2 is SMNVEV (reference sequence). Details on this clonotype: Its target is unknown.

The rearrangement uses TRBV27 and TRBJ2-7; D is perhaps TRBD1 or TRBD2 (5 bases each). The origin of this receptor is a human donor who had recovered from COVID-19. Material for sequencing was CD4+ T cells from blood, cultured in vitro. CDR3 amino acids: CASSATRDGPNRGSYEQYF. In DNA form, the CDR3 reads TGTGCCAGCAGTGCAACCCGGGACGGCCCAAACCGGGGCTCCTACGAGCAGTACTTC.